This section outlines one TCR beta chain sequence together with its context. The antigen it binds to is not known. No much larger clonotype is one base removed from it; base qualities were not supplied. The CDR3 regions of human TCRbeta chains were analyzed by immunosequencing. Regarding the original processing steps: Repertoire TCRs were matched against a reference library of SARS-CoV-2-specific TCRs generated with the MIRA antigen-specificity platform. Breadth meant the fraction of unique TCRs that were SARS-CoV-2-associated, whereas depth meant the fraction of total T cells that were SARS-CoV-2-associated. Using the MIRA data, each spike-specific TCR was assigned both to the spike region to which the TCR was reactive and to a CD4 or CD8 class. Log10-transformed breadth and depth values were compared by one-way ANOVA with Sidak's multiple comparisons tests. Not all clones reach the TCRdb copy of this immuneACCESS table, which keeps in-frame sequences only. Checked studies attribute under half of the gap to unresolved V genes and leave the rest unexplained. V, J and clone size were drawn from that table, and D and trimming were deduced from the DNA. The table for this sample lists fewer than 110,000 clones; 80% to 90% of them were counted only once. The ten largest account for approximately 22% of the sample.

The germline V gene encodes CDR1 MDHEN and CDR2 SYDVKM. The CDR3, from cysteine to phenylalanine, totals 11 residues. CDR3 DNA only is kept here, 33 bases in frame from base 1. The junction shows trimming of 7 bases on V and 17 bases on J, plus 15 bases between the germline ends. This specimen's time point label, per the study, means: baseline before first vaccination. The vaccinee samples were drawn from two UK trials, COV001 and COV002, one of which was a single-blind randomized controlled phase 2/3 trial testing AZD1222 (ChAdOx1 nCoV-19) in healthy adults. For TCRbeta chain sequencing, PBMC samples from trial participants were taken at day 0 and at day 28 after the second dose. The sample comes from a study of T cell responses to AZD1222 COVID-19 vaccine (dated by TCRdb to the early 2020s). With regard to the full study: AZD1222 recipients with second doses at about 4 weeks or about 12 weeks were pooled, because spike-specific TCR depth and breadth did not differ between schedules. TCR sequencing covered some 240 trial participants: approximately 200 given two doses of AZD1222 and some 25 given two doses of MenACWY control vaccine. Enrollment into the trials was organized by age into subgroups of 18-55, 56-69 and 70-plus years, and those subgroups contained about 150, 27 and 61 TCR-sequenced participants, respectively.

The paper as a whole reports these results and caveats: Conclusions about previously exposed vaccinees are limited, since just a handful of AZD1222 recipients were seropositive for SARS-CoV-2 at baseline. Because no day 14 peak-response samples were available, repertoires were characterized only after the peak T cell response. After two AZD1222 doses, both the breadth and the depth of spike-specific TCRs were significantly higher than at day 0 and than in MenACWY recipients. In the small 56-69-year group, the increase in depth fell short of significance, most likely because of low power. Reportedly, close to half of the unique spike-specific TCRs recognized epitopes lying outside the regions that are mutated in the B.1.351 and B.1.1.7 variants. Most participants were white British and females outnumbered males, and the authors suggested that clonal diversity may have been underestimated. Vaccine-associated CD4 TCRs spanned the whole spike protein, with dominant responses in regions 160-218 and 743-854.

The V gene is TRBV28 and the J gene is TRBJ1-6; TRBD1 could be the D gene, as 5 bases match. Sequencing used peripheral blood, obtained on day 0 of AZD1222 vaccination. This clonotype was sampled from an adult in good health. The nucleotide sequence is given as TGTGCCAGCAACGCCGGGACCCTTATCCACTTT. Translated, this is CASNAGTLIHF.